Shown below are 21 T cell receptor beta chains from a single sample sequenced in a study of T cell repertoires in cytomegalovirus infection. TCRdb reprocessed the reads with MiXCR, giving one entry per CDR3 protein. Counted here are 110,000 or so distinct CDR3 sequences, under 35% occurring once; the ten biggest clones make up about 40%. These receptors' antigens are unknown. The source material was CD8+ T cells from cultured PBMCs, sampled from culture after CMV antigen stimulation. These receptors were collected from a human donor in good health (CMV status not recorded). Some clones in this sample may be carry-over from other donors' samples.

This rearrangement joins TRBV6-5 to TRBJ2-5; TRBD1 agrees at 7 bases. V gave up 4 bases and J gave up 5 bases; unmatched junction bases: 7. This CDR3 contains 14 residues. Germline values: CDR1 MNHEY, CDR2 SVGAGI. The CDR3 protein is CASSSSQGIETQYF. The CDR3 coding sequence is TGTGCCAGCAGTTCGTCACAGGGGATTGAGACCCAGTACTTC.

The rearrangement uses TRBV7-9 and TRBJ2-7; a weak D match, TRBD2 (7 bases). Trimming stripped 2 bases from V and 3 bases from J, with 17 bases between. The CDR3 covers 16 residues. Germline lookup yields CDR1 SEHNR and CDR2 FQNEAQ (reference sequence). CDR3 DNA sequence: TGTGCCAGCAGCTTAAGTGGGGCGGGGGCCTACTACGAGCAGTACTTC. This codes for CASSLSGAGAYYEQYF.

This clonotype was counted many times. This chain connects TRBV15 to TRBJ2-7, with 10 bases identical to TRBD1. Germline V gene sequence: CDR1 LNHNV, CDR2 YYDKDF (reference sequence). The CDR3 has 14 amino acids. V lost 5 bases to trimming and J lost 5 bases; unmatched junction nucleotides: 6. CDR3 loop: CATSRDRGYHEQYF. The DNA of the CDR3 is TGTGCCACCAGCCGGGACAGGGGTTACCACGAGCAGTACTTC.

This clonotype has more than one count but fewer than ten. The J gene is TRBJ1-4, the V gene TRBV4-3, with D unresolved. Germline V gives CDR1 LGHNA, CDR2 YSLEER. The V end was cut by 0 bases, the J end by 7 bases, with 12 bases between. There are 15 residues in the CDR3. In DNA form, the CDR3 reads TGCGCCAGCAGCCAAGAAAGGACGTATTTTGAAAAACTGTTTTTT. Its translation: CASSQERTYFEKLFF.

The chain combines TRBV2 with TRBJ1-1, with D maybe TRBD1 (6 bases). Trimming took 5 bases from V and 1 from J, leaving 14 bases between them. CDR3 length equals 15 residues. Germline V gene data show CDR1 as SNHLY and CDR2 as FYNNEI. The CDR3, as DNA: TGTGCCAGCAGTCGACAGGAGGGGCGGAACACTGAAGCTTTCTTT. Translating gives CASSRQEGRNTEAFF.

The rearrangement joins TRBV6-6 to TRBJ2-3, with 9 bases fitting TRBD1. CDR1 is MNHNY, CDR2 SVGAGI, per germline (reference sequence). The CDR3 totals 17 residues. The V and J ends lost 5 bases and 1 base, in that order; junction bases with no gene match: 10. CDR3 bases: TGTGCCAGCAGTACTGGACAGGGGTCGGCGGGCACAGATACGCAGTATTTT. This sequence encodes CASSTGQGSAGTDTQYF.

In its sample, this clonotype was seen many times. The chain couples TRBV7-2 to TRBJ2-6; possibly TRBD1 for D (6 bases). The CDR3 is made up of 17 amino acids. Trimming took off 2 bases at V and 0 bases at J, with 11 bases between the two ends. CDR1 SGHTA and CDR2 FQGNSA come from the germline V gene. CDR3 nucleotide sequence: TGTGCCAGCAGCTTAACAGGGCAGGCCTCTGGGGCCAACGTCCTGACTTTC. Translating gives CASSLTGQASGANVLTF.

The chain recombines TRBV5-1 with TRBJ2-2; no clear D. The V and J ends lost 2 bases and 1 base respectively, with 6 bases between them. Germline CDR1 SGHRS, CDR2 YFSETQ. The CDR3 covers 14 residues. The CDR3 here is CASSFTQNTGELFF. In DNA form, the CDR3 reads TGCGCCAGCAGCTTTACACAGAACACCGGGGAGCTGTTTTTT.

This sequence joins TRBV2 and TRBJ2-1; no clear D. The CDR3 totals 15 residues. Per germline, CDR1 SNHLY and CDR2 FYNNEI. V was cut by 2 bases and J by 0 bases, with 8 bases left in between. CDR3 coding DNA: TGTGCCAGCAGTGAATCAACAGCCTCCTACAATGAGCAGTTCTTC. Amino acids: CASSESTASYNEQFF. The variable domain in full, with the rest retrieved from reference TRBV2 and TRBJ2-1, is EPEVTQTPSHQVTQMGQEVILRCVPISNHLYFYWYRQILGQKVEFLVSFYNNEISEKSEIFDDQFSVERPDGSNFTLKIRSTKLEDSAMYFCASSESTASYNEQFFGPGTRLTVL.

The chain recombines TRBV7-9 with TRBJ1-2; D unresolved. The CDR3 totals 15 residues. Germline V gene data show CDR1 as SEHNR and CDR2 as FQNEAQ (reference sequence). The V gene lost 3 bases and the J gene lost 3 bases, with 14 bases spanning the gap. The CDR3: CASSLQPDYHYGYTF. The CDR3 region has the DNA TGTGCCAGCAGCTTGCAGCCAGATTATCACTATGGCTACACCTTC.

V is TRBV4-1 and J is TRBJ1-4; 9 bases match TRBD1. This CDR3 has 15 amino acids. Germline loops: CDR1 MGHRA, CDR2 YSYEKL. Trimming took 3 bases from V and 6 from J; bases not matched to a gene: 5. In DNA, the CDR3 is TGCGCCAGCAGCCACTGGGACAGGGTGGATGAAAAACTGTTTTTT. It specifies CASSHWDRVDEKLFF.

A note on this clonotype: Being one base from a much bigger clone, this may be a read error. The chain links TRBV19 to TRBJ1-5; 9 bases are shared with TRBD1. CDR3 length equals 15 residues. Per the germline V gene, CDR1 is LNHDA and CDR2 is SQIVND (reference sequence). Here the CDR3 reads CGSSAWTGAHQPQHF. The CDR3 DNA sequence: TGTGGCAGTAGTGCCTGGACAGGGGCCCATCAGCCCCAGCATTTT. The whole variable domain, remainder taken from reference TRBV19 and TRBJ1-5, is DGGITQSPKYLFRKEGQNVTLSCEQNLNHDAMYWYRQDPGQGLRLIYYSQIVNDFQKGDIAEGYSVSREKKESFPLTVTSAQKNPTAFYLCGSSAWTGAHQPQHFGDGTRLSIL.

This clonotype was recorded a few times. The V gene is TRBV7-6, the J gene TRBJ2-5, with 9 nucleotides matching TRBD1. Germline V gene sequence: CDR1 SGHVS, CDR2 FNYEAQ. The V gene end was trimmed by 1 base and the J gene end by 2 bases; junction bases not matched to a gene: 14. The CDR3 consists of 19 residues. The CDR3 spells CASSLEYVVWDREQETQYF. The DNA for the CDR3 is TGTGCCAGCAGCTTAGAATACGTCGTGTGGGACAGGGAACAAGAGACCCAGTACTTC.

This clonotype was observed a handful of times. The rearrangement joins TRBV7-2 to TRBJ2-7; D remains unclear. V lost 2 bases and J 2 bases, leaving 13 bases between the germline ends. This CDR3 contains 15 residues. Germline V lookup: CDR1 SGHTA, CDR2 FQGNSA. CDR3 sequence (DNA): TGTGCCAGCAGCTTAAGTCCCCTAGGAACCTACGAGCAGTACTTC. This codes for CASSLSPLGTYEQYF.

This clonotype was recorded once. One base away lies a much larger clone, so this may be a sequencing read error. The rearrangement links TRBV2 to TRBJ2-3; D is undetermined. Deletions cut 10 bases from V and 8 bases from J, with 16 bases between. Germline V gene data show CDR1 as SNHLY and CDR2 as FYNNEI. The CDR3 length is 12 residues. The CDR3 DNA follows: TGTGCCAACAGCCCCCCGTCTGGTACGCAGTATTTT. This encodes CANSPPSGTQYF.

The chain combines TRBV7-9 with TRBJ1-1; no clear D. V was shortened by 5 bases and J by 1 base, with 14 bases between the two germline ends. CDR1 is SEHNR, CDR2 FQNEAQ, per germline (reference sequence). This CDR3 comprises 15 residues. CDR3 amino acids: CASSPPTDGNTEAFF. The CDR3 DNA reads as TGTGCCAGCAGCCCACCCACGGACGGGAACACTGAAGCTTTCTTT.

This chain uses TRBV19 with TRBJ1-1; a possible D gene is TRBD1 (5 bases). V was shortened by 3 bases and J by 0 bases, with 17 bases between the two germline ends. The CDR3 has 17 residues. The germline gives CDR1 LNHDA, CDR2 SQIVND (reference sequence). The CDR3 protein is CASSIFPDGGVNTEAFF. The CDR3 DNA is TGTGCCAGTAGTATTTTCCCCGACGGGGGGGTGAACACTGAAGCTTTCTTT.

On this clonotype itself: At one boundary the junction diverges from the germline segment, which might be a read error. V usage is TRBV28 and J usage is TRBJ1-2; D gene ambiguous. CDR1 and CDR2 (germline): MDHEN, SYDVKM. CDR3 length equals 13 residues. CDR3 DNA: TGTGCCAGCAGCCCCGCCCACGAATATGGCTATACCTTC. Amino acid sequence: CASSPAHEYGYTF.

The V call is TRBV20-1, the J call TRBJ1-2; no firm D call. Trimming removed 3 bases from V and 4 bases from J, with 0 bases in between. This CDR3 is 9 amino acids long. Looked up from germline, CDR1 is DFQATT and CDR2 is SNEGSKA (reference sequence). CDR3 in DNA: TGCAGTGCTAGCTATGGCTACACCTTC. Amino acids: CSASYGYTF.

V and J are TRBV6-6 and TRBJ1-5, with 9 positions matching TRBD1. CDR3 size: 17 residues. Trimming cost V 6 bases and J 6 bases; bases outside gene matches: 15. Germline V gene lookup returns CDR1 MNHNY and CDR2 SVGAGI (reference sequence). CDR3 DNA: TGTGCCAGCAGACCTACAGGGGGCACATGGTTGGGTCAGCCCCAGCATTTT. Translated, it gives CASRPTGGTWLGQPQHF.

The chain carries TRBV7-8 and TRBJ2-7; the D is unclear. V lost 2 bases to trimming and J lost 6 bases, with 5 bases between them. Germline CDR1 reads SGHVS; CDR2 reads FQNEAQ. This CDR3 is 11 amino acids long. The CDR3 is CASSLRTEQYF. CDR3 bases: TGTGCCAGCAGCTTAAGAACCGAGCAGTACTTC. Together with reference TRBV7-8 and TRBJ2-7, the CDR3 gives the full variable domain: GAGVSQSPRYKVAKRGQDVALRCDPISGHVSLFWYQQALGQGPEFLTYFQNEAQLDKSGLPSDRFFAERPEGSVSTLKIQRTQQEDSAVYLCASSLRTEQYFGPGTRLTVT.